This TCR beta chain comes out of a study of cytomegalovirus exposure and HLA in healthy donors. PCR amplification relied on 60 Vbeta primers (plus 13 Jbeta primers). The data were produced by immunoSEQ multiplex PCR, yet TCRdb's version contains in-frame clones alone and is incomplete. The top ten hold 2% to 2.5% of the sample, which has 150,000 to 180,000 clones, 70% to 80% seen once. Study results and caveats: Most TCRs appeared rarely, but some public TCRs recurred in many donors. A later analysis found that most CMV-associated TCR beta chains appeared HLA-restricted. As a later analysis showed, several of the most significant clusters appeared to be linked to common viral pathogens. CMV serostatus stood as the only immune exposure information on hand.

With respect to this clone: Its specificity is not known.

Source material: PBMCs. This clonotype was sampled from a man aged 25-45 years in good health and CMV-seronegative.

CDR3 sequence (DNA): TGCGCCAGCAGCCAAGATCATCACAGGGAAGGCTATGGCTACACCTTC. This codes for CASSQDHHREGYGYTF. The chain employs TRBV4-3 and TRBJ1-2, with TRBD1 as a possible D gene (6 bases). Germline V gene sequence: CDR1 LGHNA, CDR2 YSLEER. The CDR3 runs 16 residues. V was shortened by 0 bases and J by 4 bases, with 15 bases between the two germline ends.